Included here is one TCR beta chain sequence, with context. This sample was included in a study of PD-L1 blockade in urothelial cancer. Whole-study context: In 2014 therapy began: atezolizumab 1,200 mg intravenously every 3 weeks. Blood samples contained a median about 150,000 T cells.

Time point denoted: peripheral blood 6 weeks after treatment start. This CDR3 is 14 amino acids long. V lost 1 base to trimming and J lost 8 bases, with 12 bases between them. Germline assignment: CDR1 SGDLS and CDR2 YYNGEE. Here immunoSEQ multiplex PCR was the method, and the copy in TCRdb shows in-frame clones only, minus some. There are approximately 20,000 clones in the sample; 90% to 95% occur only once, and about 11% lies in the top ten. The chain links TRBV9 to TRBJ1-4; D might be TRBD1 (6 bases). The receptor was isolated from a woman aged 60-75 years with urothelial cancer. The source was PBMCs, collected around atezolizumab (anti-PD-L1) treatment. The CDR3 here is CASSVHPGEEKLFF. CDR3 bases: TGTGCCAGCAGCGTACATCCAGGGGAGGAAAAACTGTTTTTT.